The clone carrying this T cell receptor beta chain has just one count. What it binds is not known. This record comes from a study of CD8 T cells in Susac syndrome. Study findings and constraints: The study recognized that its TCR sequencing and HLA analysis covered a relatively small number of individuals.

Negative isolation yielded CD4+ and CD8+ T cells, and FACS enriched TEMRA cells. The authors reverse transcribed roughly 0.5 to 1 ug RNA with random hexamers. The amplification used immunoSEQ multiplex PCR on TCR beta CDR3; it spanned 54 Vbeta and 13 Jbeta. TCRdb reprocessed the immunoSEQ multiplex PCR reads via MiXCR and lists one record per CDR3 protein. The table includes approximately 220,000 distinct CDR3 sequences, 95% detected once. This CDR3 has 14 residues. Germline V gene lookup returns CDR1 GTSNPN and CDR2 SVGIG (reference sequence). V was shortened by 0 bases and J by 1 base, with 9 bases between the two germline ends.

The sequenced sample was CD4+ T cells from PBMCs. The V gene is TRBV30, the J gene TRBJ1-1; perhaps TRBD1 as D (6 bases). The origin of this receptor is a human donor with multiple sclerosis. CDR3 coding DNA: TGTGCCTGGAGTGTAGGGGGATGGAACACTGAAGCTTTCTTT. Residues: CAWSVGGWNTEAFF.